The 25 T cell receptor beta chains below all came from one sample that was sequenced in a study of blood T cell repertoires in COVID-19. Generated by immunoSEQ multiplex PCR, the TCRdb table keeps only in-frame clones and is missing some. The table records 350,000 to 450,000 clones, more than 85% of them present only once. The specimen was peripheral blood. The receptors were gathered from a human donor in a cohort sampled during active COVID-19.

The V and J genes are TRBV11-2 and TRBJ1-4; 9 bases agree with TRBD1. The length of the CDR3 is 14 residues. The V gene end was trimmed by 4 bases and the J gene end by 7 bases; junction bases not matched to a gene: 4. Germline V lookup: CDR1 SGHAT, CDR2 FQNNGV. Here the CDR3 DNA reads TGTGCCAGCAGCTCCGACAGGGGGGGTGAAAAACTGTTTTTT. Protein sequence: CASSSDRGGEKLFF.

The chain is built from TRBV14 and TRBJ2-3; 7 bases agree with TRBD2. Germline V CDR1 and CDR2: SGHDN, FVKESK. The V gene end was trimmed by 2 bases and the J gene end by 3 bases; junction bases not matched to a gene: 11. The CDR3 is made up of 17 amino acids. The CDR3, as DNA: TGTGCCAGCAGCCAAAACTATCCGGGACTACCAACAGATACGCAGTATTTT. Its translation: CASSQNYPGLPTDTQYF.

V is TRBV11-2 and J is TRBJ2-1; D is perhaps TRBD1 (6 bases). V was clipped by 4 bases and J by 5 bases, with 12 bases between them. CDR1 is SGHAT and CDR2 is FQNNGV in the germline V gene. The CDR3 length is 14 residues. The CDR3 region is CASSSGVRDNEQFF. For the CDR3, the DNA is TGTGCCAGCAGCTCAGGGGTCAGGGACAATGAGCAGTTCTTC.

CDR3 sequence (DNA): TGTGCCAGCAGCACGTGGTTCCTGGGACATAGCAACACCGGGGAGCTGTTTTTT. It encodes CASSTWFLGHSNTGELFF. The V call is TRBV9, the J call TRBJ2-2; D is perhaps TRBD1 (6 bases). This CDR3 contains 18 residues. CDR1 is SGDLS, CDR2 YYNGEE, per germline. Between the trimmed V and J ends, which lost 4 bases and 2 bases, there was a span of 21 bases.

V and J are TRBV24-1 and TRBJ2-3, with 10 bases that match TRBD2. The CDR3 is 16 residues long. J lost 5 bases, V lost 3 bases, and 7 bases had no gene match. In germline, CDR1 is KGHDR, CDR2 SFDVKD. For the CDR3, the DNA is TGTGCCACCAGTGATCCTAGCGGGGGAGGAGGAGATACGCAGTATTTT. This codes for CATSDPSGGGGDTQYF.

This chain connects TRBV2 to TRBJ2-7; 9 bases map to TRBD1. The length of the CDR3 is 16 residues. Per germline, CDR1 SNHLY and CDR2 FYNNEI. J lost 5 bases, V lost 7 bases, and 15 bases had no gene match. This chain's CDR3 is CASTLTWGQGAHEQYF. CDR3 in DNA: TGTGCCAGCACCCTCACGTGGGGACAGGGTGCCCACGAGCAGTACTTC.

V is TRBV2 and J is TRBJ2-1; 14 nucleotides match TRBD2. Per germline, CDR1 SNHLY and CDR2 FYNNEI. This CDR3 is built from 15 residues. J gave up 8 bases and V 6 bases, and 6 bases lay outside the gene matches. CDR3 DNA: TGTGCCAGCAGGGGGGGACTAGCGGGAGTGCATGAGCAGTTCTTC. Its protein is CASRGGLAGVHEQFF.

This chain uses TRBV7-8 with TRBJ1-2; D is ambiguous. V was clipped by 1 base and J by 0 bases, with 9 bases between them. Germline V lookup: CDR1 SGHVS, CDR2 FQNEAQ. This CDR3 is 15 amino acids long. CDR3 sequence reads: CASSLGRWANYGYTF. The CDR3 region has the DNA TGTGCCAGCAGCTTAGGGCGGTGGGCTAACTATGGCTACACCTTC. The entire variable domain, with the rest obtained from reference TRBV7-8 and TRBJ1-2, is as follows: GAGVSQSPRYKVAKRGQDVALRCDPISGHVSLFWYQQALGQGPEFLTYFQNEAQLDKSGLPSDRFFAERPEGSVSTLKIQRTQQEDSAVYLCASSLGRWANYGYTFGSGTRLTVV.

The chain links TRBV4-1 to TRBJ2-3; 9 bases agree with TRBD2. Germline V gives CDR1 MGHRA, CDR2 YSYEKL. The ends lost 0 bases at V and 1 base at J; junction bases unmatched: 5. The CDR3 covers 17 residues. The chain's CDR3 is CASSQDWLAGRTDTQYF. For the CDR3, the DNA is TGCGCCAGCAGCCAAGATTGGCTAGCGGGGCGCACAGATACGCAGTATTTT.

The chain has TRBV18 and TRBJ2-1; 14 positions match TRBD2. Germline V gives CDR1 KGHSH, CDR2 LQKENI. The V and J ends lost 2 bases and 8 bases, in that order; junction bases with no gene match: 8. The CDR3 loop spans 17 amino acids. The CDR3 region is CASSPITTSGGADEQFF. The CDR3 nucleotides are TGTGCCAGCTCACCAATTACGACTAGCGGGGGGGCCGATGAGCAGTTCTTC.

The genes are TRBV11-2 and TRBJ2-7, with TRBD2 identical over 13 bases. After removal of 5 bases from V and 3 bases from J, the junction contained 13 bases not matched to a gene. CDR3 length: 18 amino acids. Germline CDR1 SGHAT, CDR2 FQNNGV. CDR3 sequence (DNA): TGTGCCAGCAGCCCCAGACTAGCGGGAGGCCGTTTTATCTACGAGCAGTACTTC. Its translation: CASSPRLAGGRFIYEQYF.

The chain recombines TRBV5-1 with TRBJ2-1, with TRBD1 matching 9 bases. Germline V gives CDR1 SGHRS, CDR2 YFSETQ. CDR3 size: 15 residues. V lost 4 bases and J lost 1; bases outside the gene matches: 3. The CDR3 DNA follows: TGCGCCAGCAGCGTGGGACAGGGTTCCTACAATGAGCAGTTCTTC. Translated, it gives CASSVGQGSYNEQFF.

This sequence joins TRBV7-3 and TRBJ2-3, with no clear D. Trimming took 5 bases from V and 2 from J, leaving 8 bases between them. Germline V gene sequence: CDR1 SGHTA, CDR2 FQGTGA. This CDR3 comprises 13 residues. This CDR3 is CASSNQNTDTQYF. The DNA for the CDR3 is TGTGCCAGCAGCAATCAGAACACAGATACGCAGTATTTT.

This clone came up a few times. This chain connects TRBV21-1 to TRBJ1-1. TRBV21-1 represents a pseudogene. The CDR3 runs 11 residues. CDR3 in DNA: TGTGCCAGTATAATGAACACTGAAGCTTTCTTT. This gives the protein CASIMNTEAFF.

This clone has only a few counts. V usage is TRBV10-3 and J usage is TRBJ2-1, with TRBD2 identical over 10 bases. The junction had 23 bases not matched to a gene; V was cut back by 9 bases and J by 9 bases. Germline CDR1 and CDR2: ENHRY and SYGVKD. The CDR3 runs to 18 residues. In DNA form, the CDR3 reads TGTGCCATTCGCCCGGGTCTAGCGGGAGACGGCAAGGCAGCTGAGCAGTTCTTC. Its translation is CAIRPGLAGDGKAAEQFF.

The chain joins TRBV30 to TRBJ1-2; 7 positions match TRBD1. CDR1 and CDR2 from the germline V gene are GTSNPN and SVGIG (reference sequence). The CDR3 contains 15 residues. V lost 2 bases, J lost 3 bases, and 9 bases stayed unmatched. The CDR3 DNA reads TGTGCCTGGAGTCTATCAGGGGGTTATTACTATGGCTACACCTTC. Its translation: CAWSLSGGYYYGYTF.

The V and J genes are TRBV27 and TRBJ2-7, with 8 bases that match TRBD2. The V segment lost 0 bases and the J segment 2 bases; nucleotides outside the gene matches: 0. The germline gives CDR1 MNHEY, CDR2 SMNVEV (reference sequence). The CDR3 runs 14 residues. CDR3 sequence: CASSLSGLAYEQYF. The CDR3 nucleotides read TGTGCCAGCAGTTTATCGGGACTAGCCTACGAGCAGTACTTC.

The CDR3 bases are TGTGCCAGCAGTGAAACCGGACCGGGGGATACGCAGTATTTT. This codes for CASSETGPGDTQYF. The chain employs TRBV2 and TRBJ2-3, with TRBD2 as a possible D gene (5 bases). This CDR3 comprises 14 residues. Trimming stripped 2 bases from V and 6 bases from J, with 12 bases between. The germline V gene encodes CDR1 SNHLY and CDR2 FYNNEI.

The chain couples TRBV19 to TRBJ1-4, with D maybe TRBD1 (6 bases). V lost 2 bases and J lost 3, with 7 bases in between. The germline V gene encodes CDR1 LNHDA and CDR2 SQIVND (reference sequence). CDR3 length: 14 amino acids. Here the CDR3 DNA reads TGTGCCAGTAGTATATGGGGGCCTAATGAAAAACTGTTTTTT. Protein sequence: CASSIWGPNEKLFF.

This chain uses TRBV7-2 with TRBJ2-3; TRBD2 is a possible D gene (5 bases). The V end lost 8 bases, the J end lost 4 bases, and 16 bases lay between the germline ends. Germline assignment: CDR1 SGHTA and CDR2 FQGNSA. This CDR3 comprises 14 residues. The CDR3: CASLRGLGADTQYF. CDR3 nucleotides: TGTGCCAGCCTTCGAGGGCTAGGTGCAGATACGCAGTATTTT.

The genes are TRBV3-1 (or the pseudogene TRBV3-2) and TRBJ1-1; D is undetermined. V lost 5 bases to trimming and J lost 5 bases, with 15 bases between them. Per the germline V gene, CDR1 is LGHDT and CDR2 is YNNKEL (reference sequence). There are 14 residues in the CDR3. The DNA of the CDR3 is TGTGCCAGCAGCGGCAGCATTCGAGGTACTGAAGCTTTCTTT. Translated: CASSGSIRGTEAFF.

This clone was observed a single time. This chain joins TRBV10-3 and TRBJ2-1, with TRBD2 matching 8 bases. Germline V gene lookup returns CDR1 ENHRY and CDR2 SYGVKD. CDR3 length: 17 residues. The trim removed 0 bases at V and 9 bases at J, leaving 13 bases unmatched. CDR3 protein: CAISESRRAGVATEQFF. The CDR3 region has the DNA TGTGCCATCAGTGAGTCGAGGCGAGCGGGAGTAGCGACTGAGCAGTTCTTC.

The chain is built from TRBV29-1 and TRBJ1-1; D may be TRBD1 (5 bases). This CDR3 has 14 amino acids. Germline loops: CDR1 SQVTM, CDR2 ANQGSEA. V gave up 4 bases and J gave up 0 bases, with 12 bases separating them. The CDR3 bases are TGCAGCGTTGTTCTGACAGTAATGAACACTGAAGCTTTCTTT. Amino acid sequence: CSVVLTVMNTEAFF.

CDR3 in DNA: TGCGCCAGCAGCTTGGAACCAGGGAACACTGAAGCTTTCTTT. Translating gives CASSLEPGNTEAFF. The V call is TRBV5-1, the J call TRBJ1-1, with D hard to call. The CDR3 has 14 residues. V dropped 0 bases and J dropped 1 base, with 7 bases sitting between them. The germline CDR1 and CDR2 sequences are SGHRS and YFSETQ.

The CDR3 reads CASSQLGGITDTQYF. In DNA, the CDR3 is TGTGCCAGCAGTCAGCTCGGCGGGATCACAGATACGCAGTATTTT. V is TRBV6-5 and J is TRBJ2-3, with D perhaps TRBD2 (6 bases). The length of the CDR3 is 15 residues. Trimming left V 5 bases short and J 2 bases short, with 14 bases between. Germline V gene lookup returns CDR1 MNHEY and CDR2 SVGAGI.